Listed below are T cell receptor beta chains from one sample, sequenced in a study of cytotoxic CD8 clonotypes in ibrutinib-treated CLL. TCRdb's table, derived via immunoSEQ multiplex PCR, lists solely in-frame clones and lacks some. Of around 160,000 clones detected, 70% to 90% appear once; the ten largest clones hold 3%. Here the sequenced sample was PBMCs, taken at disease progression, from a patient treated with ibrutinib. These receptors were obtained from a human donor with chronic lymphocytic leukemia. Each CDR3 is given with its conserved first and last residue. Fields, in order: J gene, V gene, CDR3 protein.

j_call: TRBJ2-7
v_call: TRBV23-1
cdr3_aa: CASRGQGSYEQYF

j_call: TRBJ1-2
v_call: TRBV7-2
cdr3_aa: CASSTTGHGYTF

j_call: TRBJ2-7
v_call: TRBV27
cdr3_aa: CASSLRWGTGEYEQYF

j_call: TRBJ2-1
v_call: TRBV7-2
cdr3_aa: CASSNSGLAGGNEQFF

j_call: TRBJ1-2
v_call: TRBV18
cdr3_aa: CASSPTGGILYGYTF

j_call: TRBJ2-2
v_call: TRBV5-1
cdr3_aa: CASRTLANTGELFF

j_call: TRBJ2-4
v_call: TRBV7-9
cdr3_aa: CASSQDSSIAKNIQYF

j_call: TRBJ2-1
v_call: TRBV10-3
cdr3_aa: CATGTNPGYNEQFF

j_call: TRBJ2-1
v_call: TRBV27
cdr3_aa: CASTGWGTYNEQFF

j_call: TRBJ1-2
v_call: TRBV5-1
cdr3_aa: CASSVRVGQLVGGYTF

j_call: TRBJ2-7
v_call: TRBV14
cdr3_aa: CASSPRHSSYEQYF

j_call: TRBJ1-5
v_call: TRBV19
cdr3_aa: CASSAGGGQPQHF

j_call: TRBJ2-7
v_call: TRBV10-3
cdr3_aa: CAISESRARAHEQYF

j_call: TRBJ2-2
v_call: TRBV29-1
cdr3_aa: CSVPNGGELFF

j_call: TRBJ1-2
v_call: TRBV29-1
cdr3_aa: CSVEDEGVSGYTF

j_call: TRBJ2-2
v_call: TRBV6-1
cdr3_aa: CASSPAGSYPGELFF

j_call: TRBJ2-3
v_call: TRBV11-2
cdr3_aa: CASSLGVVTGRATDTQYF

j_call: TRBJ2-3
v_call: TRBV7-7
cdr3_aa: CASSPSGSTDTQYF

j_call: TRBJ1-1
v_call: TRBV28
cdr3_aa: CASNDRGLVFFRAEAFF

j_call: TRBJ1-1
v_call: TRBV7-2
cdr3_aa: CASSLEMNTEAFF

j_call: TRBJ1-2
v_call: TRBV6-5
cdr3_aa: CASSYSDRGYGYTF

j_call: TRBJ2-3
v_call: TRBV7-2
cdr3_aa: CASSADRSNTQYF

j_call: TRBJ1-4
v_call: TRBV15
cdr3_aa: CATSRAMGAMANEKLFF

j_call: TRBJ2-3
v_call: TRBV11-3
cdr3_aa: CASSPRSGDTQYF

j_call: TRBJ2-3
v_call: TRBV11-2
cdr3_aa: CASSMMVGTDTQYF

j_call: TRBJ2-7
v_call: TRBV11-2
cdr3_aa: CASSLRGQSYEQYF

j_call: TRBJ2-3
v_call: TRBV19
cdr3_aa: CASRGTSTDTQYF

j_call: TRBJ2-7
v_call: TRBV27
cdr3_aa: CASSKYGSRYEQYF

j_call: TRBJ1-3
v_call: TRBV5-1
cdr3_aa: CASSVYAQGNFGNTIYF

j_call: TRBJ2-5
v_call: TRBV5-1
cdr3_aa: CASSLALAGPVQTQYF

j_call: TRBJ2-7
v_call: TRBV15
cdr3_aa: CATSRAGTRSYEQYF

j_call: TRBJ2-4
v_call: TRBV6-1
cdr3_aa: CASSEAASSKNIQYF

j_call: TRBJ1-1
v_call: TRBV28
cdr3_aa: CASSFRQGNTEAFF

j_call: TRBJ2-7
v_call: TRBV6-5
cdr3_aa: CASSYSGLRYF

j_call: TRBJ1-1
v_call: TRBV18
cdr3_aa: CASSPISGTEAFF

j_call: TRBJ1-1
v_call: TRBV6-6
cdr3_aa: CASSPRDSANTEAFF

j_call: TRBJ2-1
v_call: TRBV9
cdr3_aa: CASSGPHYNEQFF

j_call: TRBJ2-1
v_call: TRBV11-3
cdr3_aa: CASSGGASGRGEQFF

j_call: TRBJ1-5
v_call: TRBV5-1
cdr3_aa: CASSQTGSSHQPQHF

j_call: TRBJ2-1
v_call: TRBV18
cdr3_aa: CASSPGTSGRIEQFF

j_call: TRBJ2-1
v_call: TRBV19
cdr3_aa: CASSARDRGWVNEQFF

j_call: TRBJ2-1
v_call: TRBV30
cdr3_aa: CAWSVLAGGWGNEQFF

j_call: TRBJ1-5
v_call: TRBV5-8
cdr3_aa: CASSFGQIRQPQHF

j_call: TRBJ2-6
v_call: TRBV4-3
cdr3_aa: CASSQDAGTGANVLTF

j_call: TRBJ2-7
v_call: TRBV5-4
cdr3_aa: CASSSGAQPEQYF

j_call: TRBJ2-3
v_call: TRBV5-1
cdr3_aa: CASSLVTPTVDTQYF